Detailed here is one TCR beta chain. This sample is part of a study of blood T cell repertoires in COVID-19. Across the study: The cDNA or gDNA used as material had been derived from T cells, B-cell-depleted T cells, or PBMCs.

The V segment lost 3 bases and the J segment 8 bases; nucleotides outside the gene matches: 11. Looked up from germline, CDR1 is LNHNV and CDR2 is YYDKDF (reference sequence). This CDR3 comprises 18 residues. TCRdb's table, derived via immunoSEQ multiplex PCR, lists solely in-frame clones and lacks some. The table lists more than 15,000 clones, about nine tenths of them singletons. Input material: peripheral blood. The chain combines TRBV15 with TRBJ2-2; TRBD2 matches at 14 bases. This sequence was found in a human donor with active COVID-19. The donor label of this sample is uncertain. In DNA, the CDR3 is TGTGCCACCAGCAGGAGGACTAGCGGGGGGCCTCGGGTGGGGGAGCTGTTTTTT. This encodes CATSRRTSGGPRVGELFF. Using reference TRBV15 and TRBJ2-2 for the parts outside the CDR3, the full variable domain is DAMVIQNPRYQVTQFGKPVTLSCSQTLNHNVMYWYQQKSSQAPKLLFHYYDKDFNNEADTPDNFQSRRPNTSFCFLDIRSPGLGDTAMYLCATSRRTSGGPRVGELFFGEGSRLTVL.